This TCR beta chain was recovered during a study of post-analysis software for immune sequencing data. On the study more broadly: Patients had relapsing-remitting, secondary progressive or progressive-relapsing multiple sclerosis; some lacked subtype. General study points: There were five or six TRBV segments more frequent in patients than controls, and TRBV5-6, TRBV5-1 and TRBV20-1 were among them. Controls significantly exceeded multiple sclerosis patients in normalized Chao1 diversity.

Germline assignment: CDR1 SNHLY and CDR2 FYNNEI. The CDR3 consists of 15 residues. Carried by the TCR beta cDNA libraries were unique molecular identifiers. T cells numbering about 0.85 to 11 million yielded cDNA molecules that totaled approximately 500,000. TCRdb fed the PCR reads into MiXCR, producing one record per CDR3 protein. The sample consists of under 900,000 distinct CDR3 sequences, roughly 58% of them appearing once. This clonotype has only one observation. Its antigen is undetermined. Sequencing was done on a sample of blood. This TCR derives from a girl aged 10-17 years with multiple sclerosis. The chain joins TRBV2 to TRBJ2-4; D may be TRBD2 (5 bases). The J call is doubtful: the DNA matches TRBJ2-7 better. CDR3 amino acids: CASSELQAVSYEQYF. The CDR3 DNA reads TGTGCCAGCAGTGAACTTCAAGCGGTAAGCTACGAGCAGTACTTC.